The T cell receptor beta chain under discussion was sequenced for a study of blood T cells in healthy people across ages. RNA extraction gave at least 5.5 micrograms of total RNA per sample. Combining a sample-barcoded 5' primer with a J-beta primer mix, a second PCR ran for roughly 7 to 12 cycles. Each cDNA molecule was tagged by a template-switch adaptor with 12 random nucleotides. TCRdb used MiXCR to reprocess the 5' RACE reads, holding one entry per CDR3 protein. The sample lists approximately 1,000,000 distinct CDR3 sequences, 30% to 40% seen once, with about an eighth in the top ten. V lost 4 bases and J lost 3; bases outside the gene matches: 5. CDR1 and CDR2 from the germline V gene are DFQATT and SNEGSKA (reference sequence). This CDR3 contains 13 residues. This clonotype came up a few times.

Sequenced sample: blood. This TCR was recovered from a man younger than 35 in good health. V and J are TRBV20-1 and TRBJ1-1, with TRBD1 identical over 7 bases. CDR3 amino acids: CSATKGADTEAFF. In nucleotides, the CDR3 is TGCAGTGCTACCAAGGGGGCGGACACTGAAGCTTTCTTT.